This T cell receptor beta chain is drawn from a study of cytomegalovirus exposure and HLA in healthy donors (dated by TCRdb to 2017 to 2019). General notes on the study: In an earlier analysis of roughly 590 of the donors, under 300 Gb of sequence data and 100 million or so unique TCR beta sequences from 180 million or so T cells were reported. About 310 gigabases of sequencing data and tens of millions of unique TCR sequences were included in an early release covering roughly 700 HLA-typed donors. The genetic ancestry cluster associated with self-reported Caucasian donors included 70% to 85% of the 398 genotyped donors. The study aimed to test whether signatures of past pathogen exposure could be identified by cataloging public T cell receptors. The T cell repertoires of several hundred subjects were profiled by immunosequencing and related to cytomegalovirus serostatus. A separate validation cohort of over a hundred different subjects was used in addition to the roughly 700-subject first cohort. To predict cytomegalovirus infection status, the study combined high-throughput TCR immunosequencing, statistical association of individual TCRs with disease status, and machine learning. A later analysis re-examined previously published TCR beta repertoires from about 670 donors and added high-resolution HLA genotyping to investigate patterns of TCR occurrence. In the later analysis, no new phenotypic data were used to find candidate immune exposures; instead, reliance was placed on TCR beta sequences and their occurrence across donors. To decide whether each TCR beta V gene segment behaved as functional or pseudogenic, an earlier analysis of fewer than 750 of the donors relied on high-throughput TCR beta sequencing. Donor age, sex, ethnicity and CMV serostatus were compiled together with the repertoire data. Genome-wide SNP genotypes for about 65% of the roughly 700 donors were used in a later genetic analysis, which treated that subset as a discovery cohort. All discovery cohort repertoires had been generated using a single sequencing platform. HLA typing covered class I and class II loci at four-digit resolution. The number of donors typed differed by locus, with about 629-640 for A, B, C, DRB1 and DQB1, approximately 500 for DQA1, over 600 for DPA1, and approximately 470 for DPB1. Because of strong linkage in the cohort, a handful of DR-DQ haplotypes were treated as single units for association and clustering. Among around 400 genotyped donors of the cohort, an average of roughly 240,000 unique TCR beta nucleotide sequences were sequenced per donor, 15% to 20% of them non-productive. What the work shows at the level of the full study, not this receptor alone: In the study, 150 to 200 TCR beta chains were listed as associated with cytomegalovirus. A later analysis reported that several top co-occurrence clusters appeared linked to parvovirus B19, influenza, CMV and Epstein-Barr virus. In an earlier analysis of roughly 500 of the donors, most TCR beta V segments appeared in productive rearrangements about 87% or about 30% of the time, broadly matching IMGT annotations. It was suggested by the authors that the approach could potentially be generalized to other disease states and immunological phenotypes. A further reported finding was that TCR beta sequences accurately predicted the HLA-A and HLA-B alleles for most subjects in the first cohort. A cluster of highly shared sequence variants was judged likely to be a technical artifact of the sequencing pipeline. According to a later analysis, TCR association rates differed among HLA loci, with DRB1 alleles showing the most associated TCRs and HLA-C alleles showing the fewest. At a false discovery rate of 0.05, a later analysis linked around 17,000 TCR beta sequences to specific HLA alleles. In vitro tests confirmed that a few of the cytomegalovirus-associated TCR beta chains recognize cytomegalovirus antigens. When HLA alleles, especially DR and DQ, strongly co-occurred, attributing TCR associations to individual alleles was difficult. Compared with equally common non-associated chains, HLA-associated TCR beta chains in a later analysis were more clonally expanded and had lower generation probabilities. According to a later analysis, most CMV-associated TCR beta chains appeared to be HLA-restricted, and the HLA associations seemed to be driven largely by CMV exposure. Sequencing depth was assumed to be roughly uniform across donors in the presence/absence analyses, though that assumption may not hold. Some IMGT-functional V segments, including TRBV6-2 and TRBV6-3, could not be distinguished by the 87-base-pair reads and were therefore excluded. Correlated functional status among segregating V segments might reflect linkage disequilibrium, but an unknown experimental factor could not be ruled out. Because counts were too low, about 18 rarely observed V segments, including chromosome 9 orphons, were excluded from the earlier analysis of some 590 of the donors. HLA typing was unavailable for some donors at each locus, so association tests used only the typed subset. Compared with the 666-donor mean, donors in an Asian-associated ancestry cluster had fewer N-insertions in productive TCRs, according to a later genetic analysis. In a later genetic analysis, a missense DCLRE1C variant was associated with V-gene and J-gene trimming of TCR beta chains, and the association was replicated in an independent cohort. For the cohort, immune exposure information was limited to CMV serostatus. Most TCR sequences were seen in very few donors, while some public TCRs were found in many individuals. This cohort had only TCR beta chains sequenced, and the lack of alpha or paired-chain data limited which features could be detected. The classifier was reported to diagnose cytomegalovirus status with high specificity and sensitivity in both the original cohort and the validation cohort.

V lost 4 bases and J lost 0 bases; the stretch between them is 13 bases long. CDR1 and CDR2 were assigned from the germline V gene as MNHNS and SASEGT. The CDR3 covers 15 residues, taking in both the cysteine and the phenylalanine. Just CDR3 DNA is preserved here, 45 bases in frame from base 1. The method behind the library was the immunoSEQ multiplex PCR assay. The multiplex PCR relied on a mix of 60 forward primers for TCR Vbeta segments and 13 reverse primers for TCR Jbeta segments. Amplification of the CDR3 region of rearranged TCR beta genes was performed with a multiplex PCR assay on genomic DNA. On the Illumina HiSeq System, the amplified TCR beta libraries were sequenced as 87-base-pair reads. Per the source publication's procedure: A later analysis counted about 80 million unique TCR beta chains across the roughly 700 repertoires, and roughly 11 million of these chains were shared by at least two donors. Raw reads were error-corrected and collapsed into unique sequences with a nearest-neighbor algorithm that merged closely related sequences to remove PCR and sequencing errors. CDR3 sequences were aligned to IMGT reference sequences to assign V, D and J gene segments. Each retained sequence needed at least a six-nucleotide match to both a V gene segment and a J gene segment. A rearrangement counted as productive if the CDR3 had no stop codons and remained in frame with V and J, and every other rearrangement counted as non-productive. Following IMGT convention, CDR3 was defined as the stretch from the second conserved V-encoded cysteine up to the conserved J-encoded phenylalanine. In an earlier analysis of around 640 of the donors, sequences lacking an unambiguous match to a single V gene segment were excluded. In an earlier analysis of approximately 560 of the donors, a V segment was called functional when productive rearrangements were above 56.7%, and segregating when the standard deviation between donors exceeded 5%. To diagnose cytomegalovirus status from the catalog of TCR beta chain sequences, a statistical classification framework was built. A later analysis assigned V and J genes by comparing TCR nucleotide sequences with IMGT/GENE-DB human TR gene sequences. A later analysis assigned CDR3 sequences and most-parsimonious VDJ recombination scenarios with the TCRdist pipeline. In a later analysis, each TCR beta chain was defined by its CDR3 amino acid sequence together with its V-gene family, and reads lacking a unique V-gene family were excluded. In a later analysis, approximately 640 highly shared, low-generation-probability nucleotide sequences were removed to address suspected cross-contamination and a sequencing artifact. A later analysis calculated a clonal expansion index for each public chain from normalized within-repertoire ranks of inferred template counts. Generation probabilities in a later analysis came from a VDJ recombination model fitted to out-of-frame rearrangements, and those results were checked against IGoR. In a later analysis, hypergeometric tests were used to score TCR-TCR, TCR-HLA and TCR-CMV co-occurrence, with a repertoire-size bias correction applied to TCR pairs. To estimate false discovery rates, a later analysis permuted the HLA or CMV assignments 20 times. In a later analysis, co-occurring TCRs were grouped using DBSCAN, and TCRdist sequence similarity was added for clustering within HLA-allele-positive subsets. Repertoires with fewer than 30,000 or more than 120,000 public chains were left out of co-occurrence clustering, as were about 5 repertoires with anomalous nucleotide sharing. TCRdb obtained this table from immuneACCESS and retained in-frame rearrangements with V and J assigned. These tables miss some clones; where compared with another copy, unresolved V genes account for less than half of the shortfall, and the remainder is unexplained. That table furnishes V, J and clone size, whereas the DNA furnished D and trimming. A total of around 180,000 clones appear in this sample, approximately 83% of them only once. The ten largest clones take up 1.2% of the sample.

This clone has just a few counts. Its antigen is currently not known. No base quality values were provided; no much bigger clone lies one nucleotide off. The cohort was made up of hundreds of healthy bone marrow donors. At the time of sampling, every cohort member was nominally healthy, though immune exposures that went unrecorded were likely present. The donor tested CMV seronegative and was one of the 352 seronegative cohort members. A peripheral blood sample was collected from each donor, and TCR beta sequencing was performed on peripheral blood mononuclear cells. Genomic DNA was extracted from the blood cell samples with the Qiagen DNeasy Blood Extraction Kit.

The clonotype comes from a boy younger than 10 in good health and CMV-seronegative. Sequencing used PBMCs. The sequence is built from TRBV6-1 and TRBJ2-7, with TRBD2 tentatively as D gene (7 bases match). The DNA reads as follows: TGTGCCAGCAGTGTCGTAGGGGGGGGCTCCTACGAGCAGTACTTC. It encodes CASSVVGGGSYEQYF.